A selection of T cell receptor beta chains follows, all from one sample in a study of CD8 T cells in Susac syndrome. TCRdb itself ran the immunoSEQ multiplex PCR reads through MiXCR, one entry per CDR3 protein. The repertoire consists of around 120,000 distinct CDR3 sequences, with 94% occurring once and the leading ten covering less than 0.15%. The specimen was CD4+ T cells from PBMCs. The receptors were gathered from a human donor with multiple sclerosis. The CDR3 runs from the conserved cysteine through the conserved F or W. The order of the fields is J gene, V gene, clone size, D gene, CDR3 DNA, CDR3 protein. The D gene is left open where the match is weak. The size of a clone is reported for some rows only, either as once, few or many, or as a class for expanded clones.

TRBJ1-1 TRBV6-6 few NA TGTGCCAGCAGCCGGGATAGAAACACTGAAGCTTTCTTT CASSRDRNTEAFF
TRBJ1-3 TRBV20-1 NA NA TGCAGTGCTAGGCCGGGCTCACCTGGAAACACCATATATTTT CSARPGSPGNTIYF
TRBJ2-3 TRBV3-1 NA NA TGTGCCAGCAGCCCCCCGGGACGGGGCACAGATACGCAGTATTTT CASSPPGRGTDTQYF
TRBJ1-5 TRBV6-2/TRBV6-3 NA NA TGTGCCAGCAGTTACACGTGGCGGGACGGAGACAATCAGCCCCAGCATTTT CASSYTWRDGDNQPQHF
TRBJ2-6 TRBV12-3/TRBV12-4 once TRBD1 TGTGCCAGTTTACAGGGGCACTCTGGGGCCAACGTCCTGACTTTC CASLQGHSGANVLTF
TRBJ2-5 TRBV6-6 NA NA TGTGCCAGCAGTGTATTCGGGAACTTGGAGACCCAGTACTTC CASSVFGNLETQYF
TRBJ1-2 TRBV5-6 NA NA TGTGCCAGCAGCTTTTTGACAGCTGGCTACACCTTC CASSFLTAGYTF
TRBJ1-2 TRBV5-1 NA TRBD1 TGCGCCAGCAGCTCTCACCCCGGGACAGGCGTCTATGGCTACACCTTC CASSSHPGTGVYGYTF
TRBJ1-2 TRBV14 NA NA TGTGCCAGCAGCCCCACGGGGTACAACTATGGCTACACCTTC CASSPTGYNYGYTF
TRBJ2-3 TRBV12-3/TRBV12-4 NA NA TGTGCCAGCAGTTTGGGGAAAGGGGCGTTCACAGATACGCAGTATTTT CASSLGKGAFTDTQYF
TRBJ2-5 TRBV5-4 NA TRBD1 TGTGCCAGCAGCTTACCGGGACAGGGAGGTGAGACCCAGTACTTC CASSLPGQGGETQYF
TRBJ2-7 TRBV11-2 once TRBD1 TGTGCCAGCAGAAAGGGACAGACGTACTACGAGCAGTACTTC CASRKGQTYYEQYF
TRBJ1-2 TRBV5-1 once NA TGCGCCAGCAGCTTGGATAATCCAGGAAGAGGAAAAAGCTACACCTTC CASSLDNPGRGKSYTF
TRBJ2-1 TRBV12-3/TRBV12-4 few TRBD2 TGTGCCAGCAGGCCCGTGGGGCTAGCGGGGGGGGGCAATGAGCAGTTCTTC CASRPVGLAGGGNEQFF
TRBJ2-2 TRBV11-2 NA NA TGTGCCAGCAGCTTAACCGGGGAGCTGTTTTTT CASSLTGELFF
TRBJ2-1 TRBV12-3/TRBV12-4 NA NA TGTGCCAGCAGACGACAGGCCAATGAGCAGTTCTTC CASRRQANEQFF
TRBJ1-5 TRBV30 NA NA TGTGCCTGGAGTGTTGGCACAAGTTATAGCAATCAGCCCCAGCATTTT CAWSVGTSYSNQPQHF
TRBJ2-2 TRBV6-2/TRBV6-3 NA NA TGTGCCAGCAGTTACAGGGCGGGGACCGGGGAGCTGTTTTTT CASSYRAGTGELFF
TRBJ1-1 TRBV5-1 NA NA TGCGCCAGCAGCTTGGAGGTGACAGCGGCAGCTTTCTTT CASSLEVTAAAFF
TRBJ2-3 TRBV30 once TRBD2 TGTGCCTGGACCTCACGACTAGCGGGAGGGCCTCGGGTCACAGATACGCAGTATTTT CAWTSRLAGGPRVTDTQYF
TRBJ2-7 TRBV5-1 NA TRBD1 TGCGCCAGCAGCTTCGGACAGGGGGGCAACGAGCAGTACTTC CASSFGQGGNEQYF
TRBJ2-2 TRBV6-6 NA TRBD1 TGTGCCAGCAAGACAGGGGGAGGCACCGGGGAGCTGTTTTTT CASKTGGGTGELFF
TRBJ2-7 TRBV4-1 NA NA TGCGCCAGCAGCCAAGATCTACAACCGCTCTACGAGCAGTACTTC CASSQDLQPLYEQYF
TRBJ1-1 TRBV6-2/TRBV6-3 NA TRBD1 TGTGCCAGCAGTTACCCCCCCACAGGGGGCGGGAACACTGAAGCTTTCTTT CASSYPPTGGGNTEAFF
TRBJ2-2 TRBV2 NA NA TGTGCCAGCAGTGAGCAGGGTAGCAGCACCGGGGAGCTGTTTTTT CASSEQGSSTGELFF